A single sample gave rise to the 30 T cell receptor beta chains below, sequenced in a study of cytomegalovirus exposure and HLA in healthy donors. In the PCR, 60 Vbeta and 13 Jbeta primers were used. The protocol was immunoSEQ multiplex PCR, while the TCRdb copy is restricted to in-frame clones and leaves out a portion. The data contain some 190,000 clones, about 81% of them singletons. The sequencing input was PBMCs. The source is a young man in good health and CMV-seropositive.

The chain links TRBV6-5 to TRBJ1-2; TRBD1 matches 10 bases. CDR3 size: 16 residues. Unmatched junction bases numbered 2, after V lost 0 bases and J lost 1 base. Germline CDR1 MNHEY, CDR2 SVGAGI. CDR3 bases: TGTGCCAGCAGTTACTCGACAGGGGGCATTAACTATGGCTACACCTTC. Protein sequence: CASSYSTGGINYGYTF.

The chain uses TRBV2 and TRBJ1-4; no reliable D call. The CDR3 loop spans 15 amino acids. Trimming took 7 bases from V and 9 from J, leaving 21 bases between them. The V gene's germline CDR1 is SNHLY and CDR2 FYNNEI. This CDR3 is CASTLTGDGTQKLFF. DNA for the CDR3: TGTGCCAGCACCCTTACTGGAGACGGTACTCAAAAACTGTTTTTT. Drawing the rest from reference TRBV2 and TRBJ1-4, the complete variable domain is EPEVTQTPSHQVTQMGQEVILRCVPISNHLYFYWYRQILGQKVEFLVSFYNNEISEKSEIFDDQFSVERPDGSNFTLKIRSTKLEDSAMYFCASTLTGDGTQKLFFGSGTQLSVL.

The chain is built from TRBV6-5 and TRBJ2-3; tentative D call: TRBD1 (6 bases). Germline values: CDR1 MNHEY, CDR2 SVGAGI. V was cut by 2 bases and J by 4 bases, with 13 bases left in between. There are 15 residues in the CDR3. The chain's CDR3 is CASSYQGQGPDTQYF. The CDR3 DNA is TGTGCCAGCAGTTACCAGGGGCAGGGTCCAGATACGCAGTATTTT.

The chain joins TRBV18 to TRBJ1-2; TRBD1 matches 9 bases. Germline-derived CDR1 and CDR2 are KGHSH and LQKENI. V dropped 3 bases and J dropped 6; count of bases not matched to a gene: 5. The CDR3 length is 14 residues. The CDR3 spells CASSPPDRGNGYTF. The DNA for the CDR3 is TGTGCCAGCTCACCTCCGGACAGGGGAAATGGCTACACCTTC.

The count of this clone is one. V and J are TRBV6-5 and TRBJ2-1; a possible D gene is TRBD1 (7 bases). The germline V gene encodes CDR1 MNHEY and CDR2 SVGAGI. The CDR3 consists of 14 residues. V was trimmed by 7 bases and J by 2 bases, leaving 12 bases between them. This CDR3 is CASTRGAAYNEQFF. The CDR3, as DNA: TGTGCCAGCACCAGGGGGGCCGCCTACAATGAGCAGTTCTTC.

V gene TRBV21-1 combines with J gene TRBJ1-4; the table's D call, TRBD1, was not checked against the DNA. TRBV21-1 is a recognized pseudogene. CDR3 length equals 18 residues. The CDR3 sequence: CASSTNRGEGATNEKLFF. The CDR3 region has the DNA TGTGCCAGCAGCACCAACAGGGGAGAGGGAGCAACTAATGAAAAACTGTTTTTT.

The chain uses TRBV10-3 and TRBJ2-2; D may be TRBD1 (6 bases). Germline CDR1 ENHRY, CDR2 SYGVKD. V lost 0 bases and J 5 bases, leaving 10 bases between the germline ends. CDR3 size: 15 residues. CDR3: CAISESQGETGELFF. The CDR3 nucleotides are TGTGCCATCAGTGAGTCACAGGGAGAAACCGGGGAGCTGTTTTTT.

The V call is TRBV4-1, the J call TRBJ2-7; 10 bases match TRBD1. Per the germline V gene, CDR1 is MGHRA and CDR2 is YSYEKL. The V and J ends lost 4 bases and 2 bases, in that order; junction bases with no gene match: 2. The CDR3 extends over 14 amino acids. The CDR3 nucleotides read TGCGCCAGCAGCCCAGGACAGGGGGCCTACGAGCAGTACTTC. This encodes CASSPGQGAYEQYF.

This chain links TRBV15 with TRBJ2-4, with TRBD1 as a possible D gene (5 bases). CDR1 and CDR2 from the germline V gene are LNHNV and YYDKDF (reference sequence). CDR3 size: 16 residues. V shed 4 bases and J shed 2 bases, with 15 bases lying between them. In nucleotides, the CDR3 is TGTGCCACCAGCAATAGGGGCCAGACGACCAAAAACATTCAGTACTTC. Its protein product is CATSNRGQTTKNIQYF.

This clone was found a few times. J is TRBJ1-2 and V is TRBV7-9, with TRBD1 as a possible D gene (6 bases). Trimming stripped 5 bases from V and 2 bases from J, with 15 bases between. The length of the CDR3 is 15 residues. CDR1 is SEHNR, CDR2 FQNEAQ, per germline (reference sequence). This chain's CDR3 is CASSGRGEANYGYTF. CDR3 coding DNA: TGTGCCAGCAGCGGCAGGGGAGAGGCAAACTATGGCTACACCTTC.

The chain joins TRBV30 to TRBJ1-6; unclear D gene. The V gene lost 7 bases and the J gene lost 0 bases, with 13 bases spanning the gap. The CDR3 length is 15 residues. Looked up from germline, CDR1 is GTSNPN and CDR2 is SVGIG (reference sequence). Written as DNA, the CDR3 is TGTGCCTCCGAGCGGGAGTCCTCCTATAATTCACCCCTCCACTTT. Amino acids: CASERESSYNSPLHF. Variable domain in full (rest from reference TRBV30 and TRBJ1-6): SQTIHQWPATLVQPVGSPLSLECTVEGTSNPNLYWYRQAAGRGLQLLFYSVGIGQISSEVPQNLSASRPQDRQFILSSKKLLLSDSGFYLCASERESSYNSPLHFGNGTRLTVT.

Turning to this clone: A read error may account for a junction end that differs from germline. The chain employs TRBV7-2 and TRBJ2-7, with D uncertain. Germline V gene data show CDR1 as SGHTA and CDR2 as FQGNSA. The CDR3 has 12 residues. The CDR3 spells CVSSAVALEQYF. Here the CDR3 DNA reads TGTGTCAGCAGCGCCGTGGCCCTCGAGCAGTACTTC.

The chain couples TRBV6-5 to TRBJ1-1; TRBD1 matches at 8 bases. The CDR3 is made up of 15 amino acids. The V and J ends lost 2 bases and 4 bases, in that order; junction bases with no gene match: 6. Looked up from germline, CDR1 is MNHEY and CDR2 is SVGAGI. CDR3 sequence: CASSYPWTGSTEAFF. The CDR3 coding sequence is TGTGCCAGCAGTTACCCCTGGACAGGGAGCACTGAAGCTTTCTTT.

This chain joins TRBV14 and TRBJ2-5; D remains unclear. The J call may not be correct, given that the DNA end is closer to TRBJ2-7. CDR1 SGHDN and CDR2 FVKESK come from the germline V gene. CDR3 size: 13 residues. CDR3 nucleotides: TGTGCCAGCAGCCAAGCGGTCCCCTACGAGCAGTACTTC. Encoded protein: CASSQAVPYEQYF.

CDR3 nucleotides: TGTGCCAGCAGCGCACCGGGACAGGTTGACACAGATACGCAGTATTTT. Encoded protein: CASSAPGQVDTDTQYF. V gene TRBV9 combines with J gene TRBJ2-3; 8 bases are shared with TRBD1. Losses at the gene ends were 3 bases for V and 2 bases for J; bases not matched to a gene: 8. Per germline, CDR1 SGDLS and CDR2 YYNGEE. The length of the CDR3 is 16 residues. Using reference TRBV9 and TRBJ2-3 for the parts outside the CDR3, the full variable domain is DSGVTQTPKHLITATGQRVTLRCSPRSGDLSVYWYQQSLDQGLQFLIQYYNGEERAKGNILERFSAQQFPDLHSELNLSSLELGDSALYFCASSAPGQVDTDTQYFGPGTRLTVL.

This clone appeared once. The rearrangement links TRBV11-3 to TRBJ2-3; 10 bases align to TRBD2. Trimming took 3 bases from V and 3 from J; bases not matched to a gene: 3. The CDR3 is made up of 15 amino acids. From germline, CDR1 is SGHNT and CDR2 YENEEA. The CDR3 spells CASSFEAGGTDTQYF. DNA for the CDR3: TGTGCCAGCAGCTTCGAAGCGGGGGGGACAGATACGCAGTATTTT.

The genes are TRBV9 and TRBJ2-2; TRBD2 aligns across 8 bases. This CDR3 comprises 16 residues. From germline, CDR1 is SGDLS and CDR2 YYNGEE. With 0 bases clipped from V and 4 bases from J, the junction kept 5 bases outside the gene matches. The CDR3 nucleotides read TGTGCCAGCAGCGTAGGGGCGGGAGGCCTCACCGGGGAGCTGTTTTTT. It encodes CASSVGAGGLTGELFF.

The rearrangement joins TRBV7-2 to TRBJ2-3; D might be TRBD1 (5 bases). The CDR3 consists of 15 residues. The germline gives CDR1 SGHTA, CDR2 FQGNSA. Trimming left V 5 bases short and J 1 base short, with 13 bases between. The CDR3 DNA is TGTGCCAGCAGCCCCAGGGTAAGGGGCACAGATACGCAGTATTTT. Translation gives CASSPRVRGTDTQYF.

The genes are TRBV10-3 and TRBJ1-1; the match to TRBD1 covers 9 bases. This CDR3 comprises 15 residues. The junction had 4 bases not matched to a gene; V was cut back by 5 bases and J by 0 bases. In germline, CDR1 is ENHRY, CDR2 SYGVKD. CDR3 in amino acids: CAISPGQGLNTEAFF. The CDR3 DNA follows: TGTGCCATCAGTCCGGGACAGGGCTTGAACACTGAAGCTTTCTTT.

The chain recombines TRBV4-1 with TRBJ1-2; D perhaps matches TRBD1 (6 bases). The length of the CDR3 is 14 residues. Germline V gives CDR1 MGHRA, CDR2 YSYEKL. Trimming took off 0 bases at V and 8 bases at J, with 13 bases between the two ends. CDR3 nucleotides: TGCGCCAGCAGCCAAGATTGGGACAAACGGGGCTACACCTTC. Translating gives CASSQDWDKRGYTF.

The rearrangement links TRBV6-6 to TRBJ2-3; 11 bases fit TRBD2. This CDR3 has 15 residues. J was trimmed by 6 bases and V by 7 bases; bases with no gene match: 9. Per germline, CDR1 MNHNY and CDR2 SVGAGI (reference sequence). The CDR3 region has the DNA TGTGCCAGCACCCAAGAGGGACTAGCGGTGGATACGCAGTATTTT. It yields the protein CASTQEGLAVDTQYF.

A few counts support this clone. V and J are TRBV7-9 and TRBJ1-2, with D uncertain. This CDR3 has 13 amino acids. Germline CDR1 is SEHNR and CDR2 is FQNEAQ (reference sequence). V was trimmed by 7 bases and J by 8 bases, leaving 17 bases between them. CDR3 DNA: TGTGCCAGCACCAGTGGTTCAGGTCGGGGCTACACCTTC. Residues: CASTSGSGRGYTF. The full variable domain, with the rest looked up from reference TRBV7-9 and TRBJ1-2, is DTGVSQNPRHKITKRGQNVTFRCDPISEHNRLYWYRQTLGQGPEFLTYFQNEAQLEKSRLLSDRFSAERPKGSFSTLEIQRTEQGDSAMYLCASTSGSGRGYTFGSGTRLTVV.

On this clone itself: Mismatch with germline at one junction end may stem from a read error. The J gene is TRBJ2-5, the V gene TRBV7-7, with a possible D match to TRBD2 (5 bases). The CDR3 length is 15 residues. The germline gives CDR1 SSHAT, CDR2 FNYEAQ (reference sequence). CDR3 amino acids: CASSRGRSSQETQYF. In DNA, the CDR3 is TGTGCTAGCAGCCGAGGGCGGTCCTCACAAGAGACCCAGTACTTC.

The gene calls are TRBV21-1 and TRBJ2-7; the DNA was not used to check the table's D call, TRBD1. TRBV21-1 is shown as a pseudogene. There are 15 residues in the CDR3. The CDR3 DNA reads TGTGCCAGCAGCAAACTCAGGACAGGACGGAGGGAGCAGTACTTC. It codes for CASSKLRTGRREQYF.

The chain employs TRBV7-9 and TRBJ2-4; 8 nucleotides match TRBD2. The germline gives CDR1 SEHNR, CDR2 FQNEAQ (reference sequence). The CDR3 runs 15 residues. V shed 5 bases and J 1 base; nucleotides not matched to a gene: 4. DNA of the CDR3: TGTGCCAGCAGCCCCGCGGGGGGCGCCAAAAACATTCAGTACTTC. It specifies CASSPAGGAKNIQYF.

On this clone: The sample holds other DNA sequences that translate to the same CDR3. The chain is built from TRBV28 and TRBJ1-2; D uncertain. The CDR3 is 12 amino acids. V was cut by 2 bases and J by 8 bases, with 9 bases left in between. Germline values: CDR1 MDHEN, CDR2 SYDVKM. The CDR3 sequence: CASSLLGSGYTF. The CDR3 DNA reads as TGTGCCAGCAGTTTACTAGGGAGCGGCTACACCTTC.

The V call is TRBV5-4, the J call TRBJ1-2; possibly TRBD1 for D (6 bases). The CDR3 extends over 14 amino acids. Germline V CDR1 and CDR2: SGHNT, YYREEE (reference sequence). Between the trimmed V and J ends, which lost 4 bases and 2 bases, there was a span of 12 bases. CDR3 sequence reads: CASSTAGANYGYTF. The DNA for the CDR3 is TGTGCCAGCAGCACAGCAGGGGCCAACTATGGCTACACCTTC.

This clone was recorded once. The chain uses TRBV6-1 and TRBJ2-1; no clear D gene. Germline V gene data show CDR1 as MNHNS and CDR2 as SASEGT. Trimming pared 4 bases from V and 4 bases from J, leaving 5 bases between. The CDR3 has 12 residues. Written as DNA, the CDR3 is TGTGCCAGCAGTGCGTCTTACAATGAGCAGTTCTTC. It yields the protein CASSASYNEQFF.

The chain carries TRBV4-3 and TRBJ2-6; no definite D call. The CDR3 has 18 amino acids. Trimming removed 4 bases from V and 4 bases from J, with 20 bases in between. Germline V lookup: CDR1 LGHNA, CDR2 YSLEER. CDR3 nucleotides: TGCGCCAGCAGCCCGTCTTGGCTTGGAGAGAACGGGGCCAACGTCCTGACTTTC. Protein product: CASSPSWLGENGANVLTF.

This clone was counted a few times. This chain connects TRBV5-6 to TRBJ2-2; 8 nucleotides match TRBD1. V gave up 4 bases and J gave up 4 bases; unmatched junction bases: 6. Germline V gene lookup returns CDR1 SGHDT and CDR2 YYEEEE. The CDR3 has 15 residues. The CDR3 DNA sequence: TGTGCCAGCAGCATGACAGGGGTCAGCACCGGGGAGCTGTTTTTT. This codes for CASSMTGVSTGELFF.